Listed here are 28 T cell receptor beta chains from one sample, sequenced in a study of cytomegalovirus exposure and HLA in healthy donors. PCR amplification relied on 60 Vbeta primers (plus 13 Jbeta primers). Here immunoSEQ multiplex PCR was the method, and the copy in TCRdb shows in-frame clones only, minus some. The sample includes roughly 170,000 clones, approximately 80% of them seen just once. Sequencing was done on a sample of PBMCs. These receptors all come from a man younger than 30 in good health and CMV-seronegative.

V usage is TRBV5-4 and J usage is TRBJ1-4, with 8 bases fitting TRBD1. The germline V gene has CDR1 SGHNT and CDR2 YYREEE (reference sequence). V gave up 2 bases and J gave up 8 bases; unmatched junction bases: 5. The CDR3 is 14 residues long. The CDR3 DNA follows: TGTGCCAGCAGCTTAGGACAGGGTTACGAAAAACTGTTTTTT. Protein: CASSLGQGYEKLFF. Full variable domain (outside the CDR3, taken from reference TRBV5-4 and TRBJ1-4): ETGVTQSPTHLIKTRGQQVTLRCSSQSGHNTVSWYQQALGQGPQFIFQYYREEENGRGNFPPRFSGLQFPNYSSELNVNALELDDSALYLCASSLGQGYEKLFFGSGTQLSVL.

This clone was counted a single time. This CDR3 is also generated by other DNA sequences in the sample. The chain combines TRBV29-1 with TRBJ1-2; TRBD1 matches 12 bases. J lost 11 bases, V lost 5 bases, and 9 bases had no gene match. This CDR3 has 13 amino acids. From germline, CDR1 is SQVTM and CDR2 ANQGSEA. CDR3 loop: CSVYPGTGGFYTF. The CDR3 DNA reads as TGCAGCGTTTACCCCGGGACAGGGGGCTTTTACACCTTC. Together with reference TRBV29-1 and TRBJ1-2, the CDR3 gives the full variable domain: SAVISQKPSRDICQRGTSLTIQCQVDSQVTMMFWYRQQPGQSLTLIATANQGSEATYESGFVIDKFPISRPNLTFSTLTVSNMSPEDSSIYLCSVYPGTGGFYTFGSGTRLTVV.

This rearrangement joins TRBV15 to TRBJ2-3, with D perhaps matching TRBD1 (6 bases). With 5 bases removed from V and 2 bases from J, the gap between germline ends came to 20 bases. The germline V gene has CDR1 LNHNV and CDR2 YYDKDF (reference sequence). The CDR3 sequence is 17 residues long. CDR3 region: CATSSQTTGHLTDTQYF. The CDR3 region has the DNA TGTGCCACCAGCTCCCAAACTACGGGACATCTCACAGATACGCAGTATTTT. Full variable domain (rest looked up from reference TRBV15 and TRBJ2-3): DAMVIQNPRYQVTQFGKPVTLSCSQTLNHNVMYWYQQKSSQAPKLLFHYYDKDFNNEADTPDNFQSRRPNTSFCFLDIRSPGLGDTAMYLCATSSQTTGHLTDTQYFGPGTRLTVL.

This clone was recorded a few times. The chain has TRBV5-6 and TRBJ2-7, with 7 bases matching TRBD1. The junction had 9 bases not matched to a gene; V was cut back by 6 bases and J by 6 bases. The CDR3 contains 13 residues. CDR1 is SGHDT and CDR2 is YYEEEE in the germline V gene. The CDR3 sequence is CASTRQGLIEQYF. The CDR3 DNA sequence: TGTGCCAGCACCCGACAGGGCCTTATCGAGCAGTACTTC.

The J gene is TRBJ2-7, the V gene TRBV7-6; a weak D match, TRBD2 (6 bases). The length of the CDR3 is 13 residues. V was clipped by 5 bases and J by 4 bases, with 12 bases between them. Germline V gene lookup returns CDR1 SGHVS and CDR2 FNYEAQ. CDR3 sequence reads: CASSPQLAYEQYF. Written as DNA, the CDR3 is TGTGCCAGCAGCCCTCAACTAGCATACGAGCAGTACTTC.

The chain combines TRBV9 with TRBJ2-2; 7 bases map to TRBD1. Per the germline V gene, CDR1 is SGDLS and CDR2 is YYNGEE. Losses at the gene ends were 4 bases for V and 5 bases for J; bases not matched to a gene: 8. The CDR3 consists of 15 residues. The CDR3 nucleotides are TGTGCCAGCAGCCCGGGACAGCTACTAACCGGGGAGCTGTTTTTT. Translated, it gives CASSPGQLLTGELFF.

The chain recombines TRBV5-8 with TRBJ1-5; possibly TRBD1 for D (5 bases). Deletions cut 5 bases from V and 4 bases from J, with 13 bases between. Germline assignment: CDR1 SGHTS and CDR2 YDEGEE. The CDR3 length is 14 residues. The CDR3 sequence: CASRPGLPNQPQHF. The CDR3 nucleotides are TGTGCCAGCAGGCCGGGACTGCCGAATCAGCCCCAGCATTTT.

The gene calls are TRBV5-4 and TRBJ2-3, with D tentatively TRBD2 (7 bases). The V gene lost 0 bases and the J gene lost 7 bases, with 15 bases spanning the gap. This CDR3 comprises 15 residues. CDR1 and CDR2 from the germline V gene are SGHNT and YYREEE (reference sequence). The CDR3 spells CASSLGGGLLNTQYF. CDR3 nucleotides: TGTGCCAGCAGCTTGGGGGGGGGCCTGCTTAATACGCAGTATTTT.

The chain links TRBV5-6 to TRBJ2-7; D is perhaps TRBD1 (6 bases). Per the germline V gene, CDR1 is SGHDT and CDR2 is YYEEEE. Between the trimmed V and J ends, which lost 0 bases and 3 bases, there was a span of 10 bases. The CDR3 has 14 residues. The CDR3 loop is CASSLAQGNYEQYF. Written as DNA, the CDR3 is TGTGCCAGCAGCTTGGCCCAGGGGAACTACGAGCAGTACTTC.

The rearrangement links TRBV5-5 to TRBJ2-7, with D perhaps matching TRBD2 (5 bases). From germline, CDR1 is SGHKS and CDR2 YYEKEE (reference sequence). V lost 1 base, J lost 4 bases, and 18 bases lay in between. The CDR3 is 16 residues long. CDR3 sequence: CASSLTRAGSRYEQYF. The CDR3 DNA sequence: TGTGCCAGCAGCTTGACCCGGGCGGGCTCGAGATACGAGCAGTACTTC.

V is TRBV2 and J is TRBJ2-2; 9 bases map to TRBD1. V shed 8 bases, J shed 7 bases, and the junction held 11 bases outside the gene matches. In germline, CDR1 is SNHLY, CDR2 FYNNEI. The CDR3 contains 15 residues. CDR3 DNA: TGTGCCAGCCGCCCACAGGGGGCGAATGGCGGGGAGCTGTTTTTT. This gives the protein CASRPQGANGGELFF.

The chain employs TRBV5-1 and TRBJ2-1, with D possibly TRBD2 on 6 matching bases. The ends were cut back, 0 bases at V and 5 bases at J, with 12 bases in the middle. Per the germline V gene, CDR1 is SGHRS and CDR2 is YFSETQ. The CDR3 covers 15 residues. The CDR3 DNA is TGCGCCAGCAGCTTGGTTCCGGGAGTTAACAATGAGCAGTTCTTC. Its translation: CASSLVPGVNNEQFF.

The chain is built from TRBV10-2 and TRBJ2-2; TRBD1 is a possible D gene (6 bases). The CDR3 contains 13 residues. From germline, CDR1 is WSHSY and CDR2 SAAADI. Deletions cut 5 bases from V and 3 bases from J, with 7 bases between. This CDR3 is CASSQGYTGELFF. CDR3 coding DNA: TGCGCCAGCAGTCAGGGGTACACCGGGGAGCTGTTTTTT.

The chain joins TRBV27 to TRBJ1-6; the match to TRBD1 covers 8 bases. Germline assignment: CDR1 MNHEY and CDR2 SMNVEV (reference sequence). This CDR3 comprises 14 residues. J was trimmed by 10 bases and V by 6 bases; bases with no gene match: 8. For the CDR3, the DNA is TGTGCCAGCAGATCGGGACAGGTATTCTCACCCCTCCACTTT. It codes for CASRSGQVFSPLHF.

The chain is built from TRBV9 and TRBJ2-1; 13 bases map to TRBD2. The CDR3 is made up of 17 amino acids. J gave up 9 bases and V 3 bases, and 12 bases lay outside the gene matches. Germline lookup yields CDR1 SGDLS and CDR2 YYNGEE. CDR3 sequence: CASSATGLAGVNSEQFF. In nucleotides, the CDR3 is TGTGCCAGCAGCGCTACCGGACTAGCGGGAGTGAACAGTGAGCAGTTCTTC.

The V call is TRBV29-1, the J call TRBJ1-1; possible D gene TRBD1, 5 bases. Germline CDR1 and CDR2: SQVTM and ANQGSEA. The germline V and J ends were trimmed by 8 bases and 6 bases, with 13 bases remaining between them. The CDR3 runs to 11 residues. CDR3 nucleotides: TGCAGCACCCGGGGGGGGGCTGAAGCTTTCTTT. It codes for CSTRGGAEAFF.

This clone occurred a few times. This chain links TRBV6-5 with TRBJ2-7; TRBD2 agrees at 13 bases. Germline values: CDR1 MNHEY, CDR2 SVGAGI. V shed 6 bases, J shed 0 bases, and the junction held 2 bases outside the gene matches. CDR3 length: 15 amino acids. The CDR3 DNA reads TGTGCCAGCAGGGGGACTAGCGGGGACTCCTACGAGCAGTACTTC. Encoded protein: CASRGTSGDSYEQYF.

This clone was recorded only once. The J gene is TRBJ2-2, the V gene TRBV4-1; 15 positions match TRBD2. The CDR3 is 19 residues long. With 1 base clipped from V and 4 bases from J, the junction kept 7 bases outside the gene matches. Germline-derived CDR1 and CDR2 are MGHRA and YSYEKL. CDR3 bases: TGCGCCAGCAGCCAAGTTGGACTAGCGGGAGGGCCTATCACCGGGGAGCTGTTTTTT. Encoded protein: CASSQVGLAGGPITGELFF.

The chain uses TRBV15 and TRBJ1-5; D is possibly TRBD1 (5 bases). The germline gives CDR1 LNHNV, CDR2 YYDKDF (reference sequence). CDR3 length: 19 residues. V lost 1 base and J 2 bases, leaving 21 bases between the germline ends. For the CDR3, the DNA is TGTGCCACCAGCAGAGCTCTGGGGTCCGGGGGTCTTGGCAATCAGCCCCAGCATTTT. Its protein product is CATSRALGSGGLGNQPQHF.

The chain couples TRBV5-1 to TRBJ2-5; a weak D match, TRBD2 (5 bases). This CDR3 has 16 residues. Trimming stripped 1 base from V and 5 bases from J, with 18 bases between. Germline assignment: CDR1 SGHRS and CDR2 YFSETQ. CDR3 residues: CASSLRYFGGDETQYF. In DNA, the CDR3 is TGCGCCAGCAGCTTGCGGTACTTCGGAGGTGACGAGACCCAGTACTTC.

The rearrangement joins TRBV7-9 to TRBJ1-4, with D unresolved. CDR1 SEHNR and CDR2 FQNEAQ come from the germline V gene (reference sequence). This CDR3 contains 17 residues. The ends were cut back, 1 base at V and 5 bases at J, with 17 bases in the middle. The CDR3 is CASSLGIQAELNEKLFF. The CDR3 DNA sequence: TGTGCCAGCAGCTTAGGGATCCAGGCCGAACTGAATGAAAAACTGTTTTTT.

This clone was counted once. The chain combines TRBV27 with TRBJ2-1; D not resolved. The CDR3 is 15 amino acids. Trimming took off 5 bases at V and 0 bases at J, with 11 bases between the two ends. Germline V CDR1 and CDR2: MNHEY, SMNVEV (reference sequence). This CDR3 is CASSPQMSSYNEQFF. The CDR3 DNA reads TGTGCCAGCAGTCCGCAAATGAGCTCCTACAATGAGCAGTTCTTC.

The chain has TRBV18 and TRBJ2-6; 9 nucleotides align to TRBD2. This CDR3 is 16 amino acids long. Germline trimming cut 4 bases from V and 4 bases from J; bases unmatched to any gene: 5. CDR1 is KGHSH, CDR2 LQKENI, per germline. CDR3 residues: CASSRRTSAGANVLTF. As DNA, the CDR3 is TGTGCCAGCTCACGAAGGACTAGCGCCGGGGCCAACGTCCTGACTTTC.

This chain connects TRBV9 to TRBJ2-3, with TRBD1 matching 7 bases. From germline, CDR1 is SGDLS and CDR2 YYNGEE. CDR3 length equals 15 residues. The V gene end was trimmed by 4 bases and the J gene end by 5 bases; junction bases not matched to a gene: 10. This CDR3 is CASSPPGGVIDTQYF. The CDR3 region has the DNA TGTGCCAGCAGCCCACCAGGGGGTGTGATAGATACGCAGTATTTT.

This chain links TRBV7-8 with TRBJ2-5; 9 bases map to TRBD1. Per germline, CDR1 SGHVS and CDR2 FQNEAQ. Trimming at V came to 0 bases and at J to 2 bases, leaving 1 base not matched to a gene. The CDR3 runs to 15 residues. In DNA form, the CDR3 reads TGTGCCAGCAGCTTAGCGGGGACAGGGCAAGAGACCCAGTACTTC. It translates to CASSLAGTGQETQYF.

This clone was observed once. The V call is TRBV5-6, the J call TRBJ1-3, with D unresolved. Germline loops: CDR1 SGHDT, CDR2 YYEEEE. This CDR3 has 15 amino acids. With 1 base removed from V and 4 bases from J, the gap between germline ends came to 12 bases. Written as DNA, the CDR3 is TGTGCCAGCAGCTTGATCCAGTCCCTCGGAAACACCATATATTTT. This encodes CASSLIQSLGNTIYF.

DNA for the CDR3: TGTGCCAGCAGCTTGACGGTAGCCACCGGGACTTTTATAAATGAGCAGTTCTTC. Encoded protein: CASSLTVATGTFINEQFF. The V call is TRBV7-6, the J call TRBJ2-1; TRBD2 is a possible D gene (6 bases). The V gene lost 3 bases and the J gene lost 7 bases, with 25 bases spanning the gap. CDR3 length: 18 amino acids. The germline V gene encodes CDR1 SGHVS and CDR2 FNYEAQ.

This clone was recorded only once. The chain recombines TRBV5-1 with TRBJ2-7; D unresolved. CDR1 is SGHRS and CDR2 is YFSETQ in the germline V gene. This CDR3 is 14 amino acids long. Trimming removed 4 bases from V and 2 bases from J, with 13 bases in between. CDR3: CASSDEQPPYEQYF. The CDR3 coding sequence is TGCGCCAGCAGCGACGAACAGCCCCCCTACGAGCAGTACTTC.